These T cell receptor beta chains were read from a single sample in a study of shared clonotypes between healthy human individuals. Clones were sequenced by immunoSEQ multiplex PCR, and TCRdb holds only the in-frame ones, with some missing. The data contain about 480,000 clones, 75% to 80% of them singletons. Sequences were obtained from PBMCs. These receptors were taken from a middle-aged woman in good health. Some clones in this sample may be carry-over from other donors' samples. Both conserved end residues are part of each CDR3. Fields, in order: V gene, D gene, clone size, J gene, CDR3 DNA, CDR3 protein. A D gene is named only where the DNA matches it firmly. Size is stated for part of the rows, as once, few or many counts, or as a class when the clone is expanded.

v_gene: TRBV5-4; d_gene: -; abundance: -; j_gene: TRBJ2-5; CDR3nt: TGTGCCAGCAGCTATTACTTGGAGACCCAGTACTTC; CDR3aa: CASSYYLETQYF
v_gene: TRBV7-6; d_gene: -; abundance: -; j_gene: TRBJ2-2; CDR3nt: TGTGCCAGCAGCATCTGGGGGGGCGGGATCGCCGGGGAGCTGTTTTTT; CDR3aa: CASSIWGGGIAGELFF
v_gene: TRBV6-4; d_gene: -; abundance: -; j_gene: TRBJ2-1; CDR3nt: TGTGCCAGCAGTGACTCGATTCACAGGGCGTCAAATGAGCAGTTCTTC; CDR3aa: CASSDSIHRASNEQFF
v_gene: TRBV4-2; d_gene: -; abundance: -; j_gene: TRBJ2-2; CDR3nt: TGTGCCAGCAGCCAAAAGGGGGGCACCGGGGAGCTGTTTTTT; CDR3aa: CASSQKGGTGELFF
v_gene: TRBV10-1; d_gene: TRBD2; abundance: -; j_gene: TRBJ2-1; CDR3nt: TGCGCCAGCAGTGATGGGGGACTAGCCACTGAGCAGTTCTTC; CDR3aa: CASSDGGLATEQFF
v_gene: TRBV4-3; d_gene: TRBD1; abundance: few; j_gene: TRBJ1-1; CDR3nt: TGCGCCAGCAGCCACGGCCGGGACAGTTGGAGCACTGAAGCTTTCTTT; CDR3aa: CASSHGRDSWSTEAFF
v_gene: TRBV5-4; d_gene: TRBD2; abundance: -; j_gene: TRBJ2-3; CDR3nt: TGTGCCAGCAGCATAACTAGCGGGGGCACAGATACGCAGTATTTT; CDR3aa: CASSITSGGTDTQYF
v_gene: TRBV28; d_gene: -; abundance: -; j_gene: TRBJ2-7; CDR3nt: TGTGCCAGCACCCGTAACCCTAGCGCCACCTACGAGCAGTACTTC; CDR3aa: CASTRNPSATYEQYF
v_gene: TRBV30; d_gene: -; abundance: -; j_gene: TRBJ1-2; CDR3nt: TGTGCCTGGAGATCGTGGGGGCGCGGGGGCTACACCTTC; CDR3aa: CAWRSWGRGGYTF
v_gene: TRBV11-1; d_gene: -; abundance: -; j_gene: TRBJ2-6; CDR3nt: TGTGCCAGCAGCTCCAACATCCGCTCTGGGGCCAACGTCCTGACTTTC; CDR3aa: CASSSNIRSGANVLTF
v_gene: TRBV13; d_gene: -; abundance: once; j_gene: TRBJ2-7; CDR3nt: TGTGCCAGCAGCTTAGGGCCTACCTACGAGCAGTACTTC; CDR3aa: CASSLGPTYEQYF
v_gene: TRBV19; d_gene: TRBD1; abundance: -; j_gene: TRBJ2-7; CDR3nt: TGTGCCAGTAGTCCCCGGGACAGGTCCTCCTACGAGCAGTACTTC; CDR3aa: CASSPRDRSSYEQYF
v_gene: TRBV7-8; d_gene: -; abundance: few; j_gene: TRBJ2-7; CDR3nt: TGTGCCAGCAGCGTCAGGGGCGAGCAGTACTTC; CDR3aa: CASSVRGEQYF
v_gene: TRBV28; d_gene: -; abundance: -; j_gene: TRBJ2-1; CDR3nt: TGTGCCAGCAGTGATCCGGGAGCTAATGAGCAGTTCTTC; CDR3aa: CASSDPGANEQFF
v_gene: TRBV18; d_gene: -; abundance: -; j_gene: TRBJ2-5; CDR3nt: TGTGCCAGCTCACCAAGGACAGTCCAAGAGACCCAGTACTTC; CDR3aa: CASSPRTVQETQYF
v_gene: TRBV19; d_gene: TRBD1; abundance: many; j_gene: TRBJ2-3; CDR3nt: TGTGCCAGTCGGGACAGGGAGCGAGATACGCAGTATTTT; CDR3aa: CASRDRERDTQYF
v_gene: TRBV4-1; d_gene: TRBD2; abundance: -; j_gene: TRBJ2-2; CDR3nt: TGCGCCAGCAGCCACTCGGCGGGAGAGGTAGGGACCGGGGAGCTGTTTTTT; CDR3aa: CASSHSAGEVGTGELFF
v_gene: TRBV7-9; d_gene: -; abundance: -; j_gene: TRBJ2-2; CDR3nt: TGTGCCAGCAGCTTCCAGGGTGGCACCGGGGAGCTGTTTTTT; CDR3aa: CASSFQGGTGELFF
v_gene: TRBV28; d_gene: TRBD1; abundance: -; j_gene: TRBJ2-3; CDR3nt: TGTGCCAGCAGTAAACAGGGGGGTAACACAGATACGCAGTATTTT; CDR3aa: CASSKQGGNTDTQYF
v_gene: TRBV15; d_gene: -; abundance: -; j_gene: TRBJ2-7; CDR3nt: TGTGCCACCAGCAGAGAAGGGGGATCCCCCTACGAGCAGTACTTC; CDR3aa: CATSREGGSPYEQYF
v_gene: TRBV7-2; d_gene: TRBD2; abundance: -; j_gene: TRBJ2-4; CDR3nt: TGTGCCAGCAGCTTAGCCGGGACTAGCGGGAGGTTGGCCAAAAACATTCAGTACTTC; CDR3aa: CASSLAGTSGRLAKNIQYF
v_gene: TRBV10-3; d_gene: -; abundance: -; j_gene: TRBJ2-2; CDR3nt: TGTGCCATCAGCCTGGCAGCTAACACCGGGGAGCTGTTTTTT; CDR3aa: CAISLAANTGELFF
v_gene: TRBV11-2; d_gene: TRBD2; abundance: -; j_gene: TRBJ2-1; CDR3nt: TGTGCCAGCAGCTCACTAGCGGGAGTGGTGGATGAGCAGTTCTTC; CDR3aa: CASSSLAGVVDEQFF
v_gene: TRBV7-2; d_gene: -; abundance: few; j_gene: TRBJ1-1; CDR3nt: TGTGCCAGCAGCTTATTTGGGGCGGGGAACACTGAAGCTTTCTTT; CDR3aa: CASSLFGAGNTEAFF
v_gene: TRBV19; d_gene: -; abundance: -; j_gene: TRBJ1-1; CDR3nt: TGTGCCAGTAGTATTAGCGGGGTGCCGAACACTGAAGCTTTCTTT; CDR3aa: CASSISGVPNTEAFF
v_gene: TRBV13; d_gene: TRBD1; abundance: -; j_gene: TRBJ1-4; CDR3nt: TGTGCCAGCAGTTACCGGACAGGTAATGAAAAACTGTTTTTT; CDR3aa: CASSYRTGNEKLFF
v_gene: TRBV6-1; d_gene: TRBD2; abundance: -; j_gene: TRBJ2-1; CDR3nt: TGTGCCAGCAGTGCTACTAGCGGACTACAGGGGCAGTTCTTC; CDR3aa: CASSATSGLQGQFF
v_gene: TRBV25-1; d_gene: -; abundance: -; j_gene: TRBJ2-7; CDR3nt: TGTGCCAGCAGTGAAGGGTTAGGGCCAGCCTACGAGCAGTACTTC; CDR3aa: CASSEGLGPAYEQYF
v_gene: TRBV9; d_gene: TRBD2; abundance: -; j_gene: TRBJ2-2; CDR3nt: TGTGCCAGCACCAAAGGGACTAGCGGGAACACCGGGGAGCTGTTTTTT; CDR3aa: CASTKGTSGNTGELFF
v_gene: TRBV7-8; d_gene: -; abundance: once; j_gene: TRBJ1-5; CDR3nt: TGTGCCAGCAGCTCAGACAGTAACTATCAGCCCCAGCATTTT; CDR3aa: CASSSDSNYQPQHF
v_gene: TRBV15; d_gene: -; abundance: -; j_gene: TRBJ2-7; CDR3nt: TGTGCCACCAGCAGAATTGGAAGGCTAGATACGTGGAGCGAGCAGTACTTC; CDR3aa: CATSRIGRLDTWSEQYF
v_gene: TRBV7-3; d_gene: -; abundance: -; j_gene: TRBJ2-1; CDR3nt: TGTGCCAGCAGCTTAGGGACGGAAAATGAGCAGTTCTTC; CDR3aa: CASSLGTENEQFF
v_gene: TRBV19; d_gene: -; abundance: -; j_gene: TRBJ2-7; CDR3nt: TGTGCCAGTAGTATAGCCGTCTCCTACGAGCAGTACTTC; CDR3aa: CASSIAVSYEQYF
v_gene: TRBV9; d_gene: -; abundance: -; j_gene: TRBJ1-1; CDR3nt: TGTGCCAGCAGCGTAGCTGGAGGGGTTGCTTTCTTT; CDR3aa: CASSVAGGVAFF
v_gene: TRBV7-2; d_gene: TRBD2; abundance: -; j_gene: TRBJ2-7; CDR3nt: TGTGCCAGCAGCTTATCCCGGGGACTAGCGGGCAGGGAGCAGTACTTC; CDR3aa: CASSLSRGLAGREQYF
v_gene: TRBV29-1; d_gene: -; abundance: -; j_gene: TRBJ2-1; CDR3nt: TGCAGCACGAGGCAGGTTGGGTACAATGAGCAGTTCTTC; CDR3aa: CSTRQVGYNEQFF
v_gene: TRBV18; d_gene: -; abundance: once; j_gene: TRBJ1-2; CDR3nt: TGTGCCAGCTCACCACAAGGCCTGTCAGGGAGACGCTACACCTTC; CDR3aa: CASSPQGLSGRRYTF
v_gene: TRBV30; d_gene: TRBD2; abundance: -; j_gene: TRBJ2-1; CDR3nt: TGTGCCTGGCAAACTAGCGGGAGCTACAATGAGCAGTTCTTC; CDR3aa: CAWQTSGSYNEQFF
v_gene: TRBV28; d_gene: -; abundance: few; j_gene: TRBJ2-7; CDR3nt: TGTGCCAGCAGCCCCCCCGGGGCAGGGTGGGAGCAGTACTTC; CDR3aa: CASSPPGAGWEQYF
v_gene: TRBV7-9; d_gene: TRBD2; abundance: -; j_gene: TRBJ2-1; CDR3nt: TGTGCCAGCAGCTTCGGACTAGCGGGAGGTTCTGAGTTCTTC; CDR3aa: CASSFGLAGGSEFF
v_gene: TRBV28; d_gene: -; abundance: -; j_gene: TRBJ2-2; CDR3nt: TGTGCCAGCAGTGGTAACACCGGGGAGCTGTTTTTT; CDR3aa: CASSGNTGELFF
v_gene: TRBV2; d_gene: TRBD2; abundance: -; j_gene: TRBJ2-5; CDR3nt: TGTGCCACCCGACTAGCGGTTGAGACCCAGTACTTC; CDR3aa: CATRLAVETQYF
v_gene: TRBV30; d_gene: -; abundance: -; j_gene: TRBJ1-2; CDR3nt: TGTGCCTGGAAGGAGGACCCCTATGGCTACACCTTC; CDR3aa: CAWKEDPYGYTF
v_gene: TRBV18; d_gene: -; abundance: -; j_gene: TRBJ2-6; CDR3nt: TGTGCCAGCTCACCACAGGGAGGGGCCAACGTCCTGACTTTC; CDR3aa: CASSPQGGANVLTF
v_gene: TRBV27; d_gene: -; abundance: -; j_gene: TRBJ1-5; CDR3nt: TGTGCCAGCAGTTACAGAGGGAGCAATCAGCCCCAGCATTTT; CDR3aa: CASSYRGSNQPQHF